The clone carrying this T cell receptor beta chain came up many times. Its antigen is unidentified. TCRdb passed the reads through MiXCR, listing each CDR3 protein once. The table lists around 360,000 distinct CDR3 sequences, roughly 36% of them singletons. These data originate in a study of T cell repertoires in cytomegalovirus infection. Findings and caveats of the study: In two of eight donors, the top clonotype was HLA-C-restricted CMV-specific.

CDR1 and CDR2 (germline): SGHTA, FQGNSA. The CDR3 totals 12 residues. Deletions cut 2 bases from V and 8 bases from J, with 9 bases between. The specimen was cultured PBMCs, collected from culture after CMV antigen stimulation. This clonotype was obtained from a human donor in good health (CMV status not recorded). Some clones in this sample may be carry-over from other donors' samples. This chain uses TRBV7-2 with TRBJ1-1, with unresolved D. CDR3 protein: CASSLPFLEAFF. CDR3 in DNA: TGTGCCAGCAGCTTACCCTTTTTAGAAGCTTTCTTT.